This T cell receptor beta chain was sequenced in a study of beta chain features in type 1 diabetes. This clone was observed a few times. Its antigen is not known. The entirety of the isolated RNA underwent reverse transcription, so expressed TCRB transcripts were sequenced. Libraries were prepared by immunoSEQ multiplex PCR; TCRdb keeps only in-frame clonotypes and omits some of them. This table has some 280,000 clones, 13% to 15% appearing once. Each of the CD4+ naive, central memory, regulatory and stem cell-like memory populations was sorted via CD45RO/CCR7/CD25/CD127/CD95/CD27. Each sorted population was over 98% pure. The CDR3 consists of 12 residues. V was clipped by 8 bases and J by 10 bases, with 15 bases between them. Germline V CDR1 and CDR2: LNHDA, SQIVND (reference sequence). Study-wide results and caveats: The study found moderately but significantly shorter TCRB CDR3s in all four CD4+ subsets of Type 1 diabetes patients. Whether TCRB rearrangement is influenced by HLA type went unresolved here.

This chain links TRBV19 with TRBJ2-1, with D possibly matching TRBD2 (6 bases). The TCR was taken from a man between 25 and 39 years old with type 1 diabetes. The material sequenced was naive CD4+ T cells from blood. DNA for the CDR3: TGTGCCAGTGCTCGGGGGACCGGAGAGCAGTTCTTC. It encodes CASARGTGEQFF.